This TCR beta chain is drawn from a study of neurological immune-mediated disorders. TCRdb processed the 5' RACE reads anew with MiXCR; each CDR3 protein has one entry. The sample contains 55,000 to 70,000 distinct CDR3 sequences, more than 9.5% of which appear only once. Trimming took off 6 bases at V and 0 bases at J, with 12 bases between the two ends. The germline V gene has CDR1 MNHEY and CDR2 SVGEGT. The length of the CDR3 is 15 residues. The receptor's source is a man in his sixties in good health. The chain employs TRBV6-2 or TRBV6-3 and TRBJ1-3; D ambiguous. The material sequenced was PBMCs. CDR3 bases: TGTGCCAGCAGCCGAACTGCGGGCTCTGGAAACACCATATATTTT. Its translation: CASSRTAGSGNTIYF.